Shown below are 6 T cell receptor beta chains from a single sample sequenced in a study of CD8+CD57+ T cells in acquired aplastic anemia. The study profiled TCR beta VDJ and CDR3 using genomic DNA as template. Via MiXCR, TCRdb re-called the reads, giving one row per CDR3 protein. The top ten hold approximately 42% of the sample, which has around 250,000 distinct CDR3 sequences, 82% seen once. All patients picked for sequencing had shown, by flow cytometry, an expansion of CD8+CD57+ cells. What was sequenced was sorted CD4+, CD8+, or CD8+CD57+ T cells (not recorded which) from PBMCs. The receptor set was obtained from a human donor with aplastic anemia.

Concerning this clonotype: The conserved phenylalanine or tryptophan is not found at the CDR3 terminus, so this likely reflects a read error. It is unclear where the CDR3 begins or ends on the DNA, so no DNA is shown, and the CDR3 is as TCRdb lists it. The chain combines TRBV2 with TRBJ1-1. Germline V CDR1 and CDR2: SNHLY, FYNNEI. The CDR3 totals 16 residues, both ends included. The CDR3 is CASGETRGVFNEQVFG.

This clonotype has at least ten counts. The chain employs TRBV6-5 and TRBJ2-1, with D perhaps given as TRBD1 or TRBD2 (6 bases each). Trimming took off 3 bases at V and 7 bases at J, with 13 bases between the two ends. CDR1 is MNHEY and CDR2 is SVGAGI in the germline V gene. This CDR3 spans 14 amino acids. The CDR3 spells CASSYSPGANEQFF. The CDR3 coding sequence is TGTGCCAGCAGTTATTCACCGGGGGCGAATGAGCAGTTCTTC.

V and J are TRBV2 and TRBJ2-1, with TRBD2 as a possible D gene (6 bases). The DNA end is more similar to TRBJ2-7, so the J call may be wrong. Looked up from germline, CDR1 is SNHLY and CDR2 is FYNNEI. The CDR3 spans 13 residues. The CDR3 spells CAVRDGGTHKQYF. The CDR3 DNA reads TGTGCCGTCAGGGATGGGGGGACCCATAAGCAGTACTTC.

The rearrangement uses TRBV7-8 and TRBJ2-7; the match to TRBD1 covers 8 bases. Trimming removed 6 bases from V and 5 bases from J; junction bases left unmatched: 15. Germline V lookup: CDR1 SGHVS, CDR2 FQNEAQ. The CDR3 contains 16 residues. CDR3 protein: CASRTPGQADLHEQYV. The CDR3 coding sequence is TGTGCCAGCAGGACACCGGGACAGGCGGACCTGCACGAGCAGTACGTC.

Points on this clonotype: A read error may produce the germline difference seen at one junction end. This chain joins TRBV7-9 and TRBJ1-1; D may be TRBD1 (6 bases). The CDR3 extends over 15 amino acids. Germline CDR1 SEHNR, CDR2 FQNEAQ (reference sequence). CDR3 in amino acids: CASRLEGVSFGEAFF. The DNA for the CDR3 is TGTGCCAGCAGGTTAGAGGGGGTGAGCTTCGGCGAAGCTTTCTTT.

This clonotype occurred once. V usage is TRBV7-2 and J usage is TRBJ2-1; no firm D call. CDR3 length: 16 amino acids. Between the trimmed V and J ends, which lost 5 bases and 13 bases, there was a span of 27 bases. Germline CDR1 and CDR2: SGHTA and FQGNSA. CDR3 loop: CASSLGPPRVCTDQFF. In DNA, the CDR3 is TGTGCCAGCAGCCTGGGCCCTCCTAGGGTATGCACAGATCAGTTCTTC.